This T cell receptor (beta chain) was captured in a study of cytomegalovirus exposure and HLA in healthy donors. PCR primers comprised 60 Vbeta and 13 Jbeta primers. TCRdb's table, derived via immunoSEQ multiplex PCR, lists solely in-frame clones and lacks some. The sample consists of about 150,000 clones, 70% to 80% of them appearing once. This clone was picked up one time. Its antigen is unknown. Findings and caveats of the study: It was taken for granted in presence/absence analyses that sequencing depth across donors was roughly uniform. The study put 150 to 200 TCR beta chains on its list as cytomegalovirus-associated.

CDR3 length equals 13 residues. Germline V gene data show CDR1 as KGHSH and CDR2 as LQKENI. Between the trimmed V and J ends, which lost 1 base and 1 base, there was a span of 4 bases. The receptor was isolated from a man under 40 in good health and CMV-seropositive. Sequenced sample: PBMCs. The V call is TRBV18, the J call TRBJ2-5; no definite D call. CDR3 residues: CASSPLSQETQYF. The CDR3 DNA sequence: TGTGCCAGCTCACCACTATCCCAAGAGACCCAGTACTTC.